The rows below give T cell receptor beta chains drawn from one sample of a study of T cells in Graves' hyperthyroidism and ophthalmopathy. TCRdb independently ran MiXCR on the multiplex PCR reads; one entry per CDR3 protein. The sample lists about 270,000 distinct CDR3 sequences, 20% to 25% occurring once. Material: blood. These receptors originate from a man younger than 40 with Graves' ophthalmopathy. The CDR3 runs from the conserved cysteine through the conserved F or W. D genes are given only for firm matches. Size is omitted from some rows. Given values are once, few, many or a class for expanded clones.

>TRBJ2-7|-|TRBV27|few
TGTGCCAGCAGTCCCGGTGGAAAGTGGCAGTACTTC
CASSPGGKWQYF
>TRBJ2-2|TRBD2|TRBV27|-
TGTGCCAGCAGTCCCTATTTGACGAGGACTAGCCTGAACACCGGGGAGCTGTTTTTT
CASSPYLTRTSLNTGELFF
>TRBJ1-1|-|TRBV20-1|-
TGCAGTGTCCCTAGAGCGAACACTGAAGCTTTCTTT
CSVPRANTEAFF
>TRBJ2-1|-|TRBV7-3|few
TGTGCCAGCAGCTTAACCAGGGACGGCTTGAATGAGCAGTTCTTC
CASSLTRDGLNEQFF
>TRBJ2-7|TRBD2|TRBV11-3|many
TGTGCCAGCAGCTTAGAGTCCCTAGCGGGAGGCGAGCAGTACTTC
CASSLESLAGGEQYF
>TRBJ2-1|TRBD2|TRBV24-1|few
TGTGCCACCAGTGATTTCCAACCTAGCGGAGCGAACGATCGGAATGAGCAGTTCTTC
CATSDFQPSGANDRNEQFF
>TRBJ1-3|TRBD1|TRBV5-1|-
TGCGCCAGCAGCAGCGGACAGGGGGGTGTAACTGGAAACACCATATATTTT
CASSSGQGGVTGNTIYF
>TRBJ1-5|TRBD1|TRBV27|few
TGTGCCAGCAGTGCCGTCCCGGGACAGGTTTCTGGCAATCAGCCCCAGCATTTT
CASSAVPGQVSGNQPQHF
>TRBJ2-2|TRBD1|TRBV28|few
TGTGCCAGCAGTTCCGGGACAGGCTGGACCGGGGAGCTGTTTTTT
CASSSGTGWTGELFF
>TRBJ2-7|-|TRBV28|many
TGTGCCAGCAGTTTATCGGGCGAGCAGTACTTC
CASSLSGEQYF
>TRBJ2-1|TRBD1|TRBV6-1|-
TGTGCCAGCAGTGAGGGACAGGAAGGCTACAATGAGCAGCTCTTC
CASSEGQEGYNEQLF
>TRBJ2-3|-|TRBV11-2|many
TGTGCCAGCAGCTTATGGGGGCTAGCCACCTGGATGCCCCCAGATACGCAGTATTTT
CASSLWGLATWMPPDTQYF
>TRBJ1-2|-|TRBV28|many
TGTGCCAGCAGTTTACCTCCGGGGAAGGCTGGCTACACCTTC
CASSLPPGKAGYTF
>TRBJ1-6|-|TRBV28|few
TGTGCCAGCCTCAGCAGCTCCTATAATTCACCCCTCCACTTT
CASLSSSYNSPLHF
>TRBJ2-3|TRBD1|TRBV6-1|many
TGTGCCAGCAGTCGGGACAGAGGCACAGATACGCAGTATTTT
CASSRDRGTDTQYF
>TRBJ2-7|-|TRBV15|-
TGTGCCACCAGCAGAGATCTCAAGGGCCGCAGGTACGAGCAGTACTTC
CATSRDLKGRRYEQYF
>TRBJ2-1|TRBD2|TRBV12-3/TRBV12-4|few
TGTGCCAGCAGGGATAGCGGGAGGGTCTACAATGAGCAGTTCTTC
CASRDSGRVYNEQFF
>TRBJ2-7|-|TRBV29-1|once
TGCAGCGTTGGGTCGGTCGAGCAGTACTTC
CSVGSVEQYF
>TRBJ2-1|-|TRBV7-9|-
TGTGCCAGCAGCTTTATTACAGGGCATTGGCGCAATGAGCAGTTCTTC
CASSFITGHWRNEQFF
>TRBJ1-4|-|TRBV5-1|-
TGCGCCAGCAGCTTGCAGGCGCTTAATAATGAAAAACTGTTTTTT
CASSLQALNNEKLFF
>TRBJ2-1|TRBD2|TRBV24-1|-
TGTGCCACCAGTGTTACTAGCGGGACTCACAATGAGCAGTTCTTC
CATSVTSGTHNEQFF
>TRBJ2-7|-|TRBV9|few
TGTGCCAGCAGCGTAGGGGGGGAGAGTTCCTACGAGCAGTACTTC
CASSVGGESSYEQYF
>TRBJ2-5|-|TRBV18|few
TGTGCCAGCTCACTTCGTATACAAGAGACCCAGTACTTC
CASSLRIQETQYF